These 28 T cell receptor beta chains originate from one sample sequenced in a study of Ad26.COV2.S vaccination and SARS-CoV-2 variants. Treatment specified: about 20 received Ad26.COV2.S at low or high dose, single or two shots; about five received placebo; per-sample allocation not given. The samples date from day 63 after the first vaccine or placebo injection. This table comes from immunoSEQ multiplex PCR, and its TCRdb copy is limited to in-frame clones, with some not included. This sample has under 600,000 clones, with around 89% found just once. Specimen: peripheral blood, collected in a trial of Ad26.COV2.S vaccine versus placebo. Source of these receptors: a person between 18 and 59 years old who received the Ad26.COV2.S COVID-19 vaccine or a placebo.

This chain links TRBV7-9 with TRBJ1-5; D remains ambiguous. CDR1 is SEHNR, CDR2 FQNEAQ, per germline (reference sequence). The CDR3 totals 14 residues. V was cut by 2 bases and J by 3 bases, with 8 bases left in between. The chain's CDR3 is CASSLTGHNQPQHF. CDR3 in DNA: TGTGCCAGCAGCTTAACGGGCCACAATCAGCCCCAGCATTTT.

This clone was seen only once. The chain carries TRBV7-2 and TRBJ2-7; D is unclear. Per germline, CDR1 SGHTA and CDR2 FQGNSA. The CDR3 runs to 13 residues. Deletions cut 1 base from V and 3 bases from J, with 7 bases between. The CDR3 sequence is CASSLEAFYEQYF. Written as DNA, the CDR3 is TGTGCCAGCAGCTTAGAGGCCTTCTACGAGCAGTACTTC.

The genes are TRBV6-5 and TRBJ2-7; possibly TRBD2 for D (5 bases). CDR1 is MNHEY and CDR2 is SVGAGI in the germline V gene. Trimming took 4 bases from V and 2 from J, leaving 15 bases between them. This CDR3 comprises 15 residues. In DNA, the CDR3 is TGTGCCAGCAGTTTCCGACGGAGGAATACCTACGAGCAGTACTTC. The encoded protein is CASSFRRRNTYEQYF.

The chain is built from TRBV7-5 and TRBJ2-5. TRBV7-5 is shown as a pseudogene. The CDR3 spans 8 residues. The CDR3 loop is CARSFPYF. The CDR3 bases are TGTGCCAGAAGCTTTCCGTACTTC.

The chain employs TRBV9 and TRBJ2-1; TRBD2 matches at 7 bases. Trimming at V came to 3 bases and at J to 0 bases, leaving 3 bases not matched to a gene. The CDR3 has 15 amino acids. Looked up from germline, CDR1 is SGDLS and CDR2 is YYNGEE. CDR3 bases: TGTGCCAGCAGCGGACGCGGGAGCTCCTACAATGAGCAGTTCTTC. Residues: CASSGRGSSYNEQFF.

The chain uses TRBV9 and TRBJ2-1; a possible D gene is TRBD2 (5 bases). The CDR3 length is 15 residues. Germline lookup yields CDR1 SGDLS and CDR2 YYNGEE. Trimming shortened V by 0 bases and J by 4 bases, and 11 bases separated the two germline ends. Here the CDR3 DNA reads TGTGCCAGCAGCGTAGGGGTCGGGAATTACAATGAGCAGTTCTTC. Translating gives CASSVGVGNYNEQFF.

The gene calls are TRBV4-2 and TRBJ2-1, with D perhaps TRBD1 (5 bases). This CDR3 region has 14 residues. The V gene's germline CDR1 is LGHNA and CDR2 YNFKEQ. Trimming removed 0 bases at V and 9 bases at J, with 12 bases between. The CDR3 reads CASSQDPLRAEQFF. As DNA, the CDR3 is TGTGCCAGCAGCCAAGATCCCCTCAGGGCTGAGCAGTTCTTC.

This clone appeared a single time. The chain uses TRBV6-5 and TRBJ2-7; weak D call: TRBD2 (6 bases). V dropped 10 bases and J dropped 0 bases, with 16 bases sitting between them. CDR1 and CDR2 (germline): MNHEY, SVGAGI. This CDR3 spans 14 amino acids. The CDR3 nucleotides are TGTGCCACCACTAAGGACGGGAGCTCCTACGAGCAGTACTTC. Amino acids: CATTKDGSSYEQYF.

The chain employs TRBV19 and TRBJ2-1; D is unclear. Germline V gene data show CDR1 as LNHDA and CDR2 as SQIVND (reference sequence). This CDR3 has 15 amino acids. Between the trimmed V and J ends, which lost 3 bases and 0 bases, there was a span of 9 bases. The CDR3 nucleotides read TGTGCCAGTAGTATTTCCCAAAGCTCCTACAATGAGCAGTTCTTC. It codes for CASSISQSSYNEQFF.

This chain connects TRBV18 to TRBJ2-7, with D perhaps TRBD1 or TRBD2 (5 bases each). The CDR3 has 15 amino acids. The germline gives CDR1 KGHSH, CDR2 LQKENI. Between the trimmed V and J ends, which lost 2 bases and 3 bases, there was a span of 14 bases. This chain's CDR3 is CASSPMGPPNYEQYF. The CDR3 coding sequence is TGTGCCAGCTCACCAATGGGACCACCAAACTACGAGCAGTACTTC.

The chain employs TRBV27 and TRBJ2-1, with D tentatively TRBD1 or TRBD2 (5 bases each). V lost 8 bases and J 5 bases, leaving 19 bases between the germline ends. Germline loops: CDR1 MNHEY, CDR2 SMNVEV (reference sequence). The CDR3 has 15 amino acids. CDR3 nucleotide sequence: TGTGCCAGCTCTCCGGCGGGCAGGGTAAACAATGAGCAGTTCTTC. This gives the protein CASSPAGRVNNEQFF.

This rearrangement joins TRBV6-5 to TRBJ2-7; the D is unclear. V was pared by 2 bases and J by 0 bases, with 11 bases between. The V gene's germline CDR1 is MNHEY and CDR2 SVGAGI. The CDR3 runs to 15 residues. The CDR3 is CASSYVKGSSYEQYF. The CDR3 DNA follows: TGTGCCAGCAGTTACGTGAAGGGCAGCTCCTACGAGCAGTACTTC.

This rearrangement joins TRBV4-1 to TRBJ2-7; 9 bases fit TRBD1. Germline CDR1 reads MGHRA; CDR2 reads YSYEKL. The CDR3 has 18 amino acids. With 1 base clipped from V and 3 bases from J, the junction kept 13 bases outside the gene matches. CDR3 region: CASSQGVRPGQGIYEQYF. CDR3 bases: TGCGCCAGCAGCCAAGGCGTTAGGCCGGGACAGGGTATCTACGAGCAGTACTTC.

This chain uses TRBV7-3 with TRBJ2-2, with D tentatively TRBD2 (6 bases). Germline CDR1 reads SGHTA; CDR2 reads FQGTGA. The CDR3 consists of 13 residues. Trimming cost V 3 bases and J 6 bases, with 8 bases left between them. The CDR3 DNA is TGTGCCAGCAGCTTCGCGGGATCCGGGGAGCTGTTTTTT. The encoded protein is CASSFAGSGELFF.

The J gene is TRBJ2-1, the V gene TRBV30; 13 nucleotides match TRBD2. This CDR3 has 15 amino acids. Germline CDR1 and CDR2: GTSNPN and SVGIG (reference sequence). V lost 1 base to trimming and J lost 10 bases; unmatched junction nucleotides: 7. CDR3 coding DNA: TGTGCCTGGAGTGCTGGGACTAGCGGGATTGGGGAGCAGTTCTTC. The encoded protein is CAWSAGTSGIGEQFF.

The V call is TRBV7-2, the J call TRBJ1-3; 7 bases map to TRBD1. CDR1 SGHTA and CDR2 FQGNSA come from the germline V gene. The CDR3 sequence is 14 residues long. Trimming removed 5 bases from V and 7 bases from J; junction bases left unmatched: 8. The CDR3 region has the DNA TGTGCCAGCAGCCTCAAGGGGGCAGTGAACACCATATATTTT. Protein sequence: CASSLKGAVNTIYF.

V and J are TRBV5-4 and TRBJ2-1, with D possibly matching TRBD2 (5 bases). V lost 1 base, J lost 3 bases, and 11 bases lay in between. Per germline, CDR1 SGHNT and CDR2 YYREEE (reference sequence). The CDR3 is 15 residues long. The CDR3: CASSLKGVVYNEQFF. Written as DNA, the CDR3 is TGTGCCAGCAGCTTGAAGGGAGTTGTCTACAATGAGCAGTTCTTC.

V usage is TRBV6-6 and J usage is TRBJ1-6, with 8 bases aligning to TRBD1. CDR1 is MNHNY, CDR2 SVGAGI, per germline (reference sequence). The ends lost 6 bases at V and 7 bases at J; junction bases unmatched: 5. The CDR3 covers 14 residues. The CDR3 region has the DNA TGTGCCAGCAGGACCGGGACAGGAAATTCACCCCTCCACTTT. Protein sequence: CASRTGTGNSPLHF.

The rearrangement links TRBV7-2 to TRBJ2-7; D unclear. CDR3 length: 14 residues. V lost 5 bases and J 6 bases, leaving 17 bases between the germline ends. CDR1 and CDR2 (germline): SGHTA, FQGNSA. The CDR3 coding sequence is TGTGCCAGCAGCCCCGGCCCGGTAATCGGCGAGCAGTACTTC. Its protein product is CASSPGPVIGEQYF.

This rearrangement joins TRBV12-3 or TRBV12-4 to TRBJ1-2; no clear D gene. The CDR3 sequence is 13 residues long. Trimming removed 1 base from V and 7 bases from J, with 10 bases in between. The CDR3 region is CASSLVQRRGYTF. The CDR3 nucleotides are TGTGCCAGCAGTTTAGTACAACGGCGTGGCTACACCTTC.

This chain connects TRBV29-1 to TRBJ2-1; D unclear. Trimming removed 2 bases at V and 1 base at J, with 12 bases between. Germline CDR1 reads SQVTM; CDR2 reads ANQGSEA. The CDR3 totals 15 residues. The CDR3 sequence: CSVEKVLPSYNEQFF. DNA for the CDR3: TGCAGCGTTGAAAAGGTGCTACCGTCCTACAATGAGCAGTTCTTC.

This chain connects TRBV4-2 to TRBJ1-1; D is unresolved. Germline lookup yields CDR1 LGHNA and CDR2 YNFKEQ. Trimming removed 0 bases from V and 4 bases from J, with 15 bases in between. CDR3 length: 16 residues. CDR3 region: CASSQDHTYPGTEAFF. Written as DNA, the CDR3 is TGTGCCAGCAGCCAAGATCATACATACCCAGGCACTGAAGCTTTCTTT.

J is TRBJ2-7 and V is TRBV18, with TRBD1 matching over 7 bases. The CDR3 extends over 14 amino acids. The V segment lost 1 base and the J segment 6 bases; nucleotides outside the gene matches: 6. CDR1 and CDR2 (germline): KGHSH, LQKENI. The CDR3 here is CASSPRDSLSEQYF. For the CDR3, the DNA is TGTGCCAGCTCACCACGGGACAGTTTGTCCGAGCAGTACTTC.

J is TRBJ1-1 and V is TRBV6-6; TRBD1 matches at 7 bases. The CDR3 is 16 amino acids. Unmatched junction bases numbered 9, after V lost 5 bases and J lost 0 bases. Germline CDR1 and CDR2: MNHNY and SVGAGI (reference sequence). CDR3 protein: CASSRGGGGMNTEAFF. The DNA of the CDR3 is TGTGCCAGCAGTCGAGGGGGCGGGGGCATGAACACTGAAGCTTTCTTT.

The chain carries TRBV6-5 and TRBJ2-2; weak D call: TRBD2 (5 bases). The germline gives CDR1 MNHEY, CDR2 SVGAGI. Trimming removed 6 bases from V and 6 bases from J, with 8 bases in between. CDR3 length equals 12 residues. CDR3 in DNA: TGTGCCAGCAGGCGGGCCTCCGGGGAGCTGTTTTTT. It encodes CASRRASGELFF.

In the case of this clone: Other DNA sequences in this sample translate to the same CDR3. J is TRBJ1-4 and V is TRBV15, with 7 positions matching TRBD1. With 5 bases clipped from V and 1 base from J, the junction kept 4 bases outside the gene matches. Per the germline V gene, CDR1 is LNHNV and CDR2 is YYDKDF (reference sequence). The CDR3 has 15 residues. CDR3 sequence reads: CATSRGDRTNEKLFF. The DNA for the CDR3 is TGTGCCACCAGCCGGGGGGACAGAACTAATGAAAAACTGTTTTTT.

This chain uses TRBV7-9 with TRBJ2-4; weak D call: TRBD2 (7 bases). V lost 5 bases and J 2 bases, leaving 13 bases between the germline ends. Germline V lookup: CDR1 SEHNR, CDR2 FQNEAQ (reference sequence). This CDR3 contains 15 residues. The CDR3 protein is CASSPEGGSKNIQYF. The CDR3 DNA sequence: TGTGCCAGCAGCCCCGAGGGGGGGTCCAAAAACATTCAGTACTTC.

In DNA form, the CDR3 reads TGTGCCAGCTCACCACTAGCGAGGGAGACCCAGTACTTC. Its protein product is CASSPLARETQYF. The chain uses TRBV18 and TRBJ2-5; D may be TRBD2 (5 bases). The CDR3 loop spans 13 amino acids. Trimming shortened V by 1 base and J by 5 bases, and 8 bases separated the two germline ends. The germline V gene encodes CDR1 KGHSH and CDR2 LQKENI.